This TCR beta chain stems from a study of T-cell reconstitution after alpha-beta-depleted transplantation in children. Germline trimming cut 3 bases from V and 7 bases from J; bases unmatched to any gene: 4. The CDR3 is 13 amino acids. Looked up from germline, CDR1 is SQVTM and CDR2 is ANQGSEA. Preparation of the TCRbeta library was carried out with unique molecular identifiers. TCRdb fed the PCR reads into MiXCR, producing one record per CDR3 protein. Of approximately 210,000 distinct CDR3 sequences listed, just over 14% were seen once; the top ten hold 13%. The table lists this clonotype with many counts.

The chain uses TRBV29-1 and TRBJ2-1, with 9 bases identical to TRBD2. The clonotype comes from a human donor who donated a stem cell graft to a child with acute lymphoblastic leukemia. This sample comprised PBMCs from the stem cell graft donor, obtained from the stem cell graft. In DNA form, the CDR3 reads TGCAGCGTTGAGGCGGGAGGGCCGAATGAGCAGTTCTTC. Amino acids: CSVEAGGPNEQFF.